The following is a TCR beta chain sequence with its context. The record originates from a study of blood T cell repertoires in COVID-19. The overall study: Acute and convalescent COVID-19 samples came from the United States, Italy and Spain. Nucleic acid was either cDNA or gDNA, and it came from T cells, B-cell-depleted T cells, or PBMCs.

In the source study's methods: From reference gene primer amplification, estimates of nucleated cell counts were derived. The method was immunoSEQ multiplex PCR; TCRdb's version includes in-frame clones alone and lacks a portion of them. That table is the source of V, J and clone size, and D and trimming were worked out from the DNA. The sample includes about 300,000 clones, approximately 89% of them seen just once. The material sequenced was peripheral blood. This TCR was sampled from a woman aged 30 to 39 who had recovered from COVID-19.

DNA of the CDR3: TGTGCCAGCAGTTACTCAGAGGTTACTGGGGCCAACGTCCTGACTTTC. It specifies CASSYSEVTGANVLTF. The V gene is TRBV6-2 or TRBV6-3, the J gene TRBJ2-6; D is ambiguous. The V and J ends lost 0 bases and 2 bases respectively, with 8 bases between them. The germline gives CDR1 MNHEY, CDR2 SVGEGT. The CDR3 has 16 residues.